Listed below are T cell receptor beta chains from one sample, sequenced in a study of CD8+ T cells in alopecia areata. Sequenced by immunoSEQ multiplex PCR; TCRdb stores in-frame clones only, minus some. The repertoire holds approximately 180,000 clones, with almost 65% as singletons. Sequenced here: CD4+ T cells sorted from blood, sampled at week 0. These receptor sequences come from a human donor with alopecia areata. Each CDR3 is given with its conserved first and last residue. The order of the fields is J gene, D gene, clone size, V gene, CDR3 protein, CDR3 DNA. The D gene is left open where the match is weak. Some rows mark clone size as missing; the rest say once, few, many or name a class of expanded clone.

j_call: TRBJ2-5; d_call: NA; clone_size: NA; v_call: TRBV6-5; cdr3_aa: CASSYTGVRGETQYF; cdr3_nt: TGTGCCAGCAGTTACACGGGAGTAAGGGGGGAGACCCAGTACTTC
j_call: TRBJ2-7; d_call: NA; clone_size: NA; v_call: TRBV15; cdr3_aa: CATSRDWNEQYF; cdr3_nt: TGTGCCACCAGCAGAGATTGGAACGAGCAGTACTTC
j_call: TRBJ1-6; d_call: NA; clone_size: NA; v_call: TRBV25-1; cdr3_aa: CASSAGQRWGPLHF; cdr3_nt: TGTGCCAGCAGTGCAGGACAGCGCTGGGGACCCCTCCACTTT
j_call: TRBJ1-1; d_call: NA; clone_size: NA; v_call: TRBV18; cdr3_aa: CASSLDRATEAFF; cdr3_nt: TGTGCCAGCTCACTGGACAGAGCCACTGAAGCTTTCTTT
j_call: TRBJ1-2; d_call: NA; clone_size: NA; v_call: TRBV5-6; cdr3_aa: CASSLDRGDRYTF; cdr3_nt: TGTGCCAGCAGCTTGGATCGGGGGGACCGCTACACCTTC
j_call: TRBJ1-3; d_call: NA; clone_size: NA; v_call: TRBV2; cdr3_aa: CATQSGGSGNTIYF; cdr3_nt: TGTGCCACCCAAAGTGGGGGATCCGGAAACACCATATATTTT
j_call: TRBJ1-1; d_call: NA; clone_size: once; v_call: TRBV4-3; cdr3_aa: CASSQEESKMAFF; cdr3_nt: TGCGCCAGCAGCCAAGAGGAAAGCAAGATGGCTTTCTTT
j_call: TRBJ2-6; d_call: NA; clone_size: NA; v_call: TRBV30; cdr3_aa: CAWSLMGGRGANVLTF; cdr3_nt: TGTGCCTGGAGTCTGATGGGGGGTCGTGGGGCCAACGTCCTGACTTTC
j_call: TRBJ1-5; d_call: NA; clone_size: NA; v_call: TRBV13; cdr3_aa: CASSQTGTSNQPQHF; cdr3_nt: TGTGCCAGCAGCCAAACCGGAACTAGCAATCAGCCCCAGCATTTT
j_call: TRBJ1-1; d_call: NA; clone_size: NA; v_call: TRBV19; cdr3_aa: CASSQLTGRSTEAFF; cdr3_nt: TGTGCCAGTAGCCAGTTGACAGGTCGATCCACTGAAGCTTTCTTT
j_call: TRBJ2-5; d_call: NA; clone_size: few; v_call: TRBV29-1; cdr3_aa: CSADRSQETQYF; cdr3_nt: TGCAGCGCTGACAGGAGCCAAGAGACCCAGTACTTC
j_call: TRBJ1-6; d_call: NA; clone_size: NA; v_call: TRBV30; cdr3_aa: CAWSVTGGLYLHF; cdr3_nt: TGTGCCTGGAGTGTAACAGGTGGACTGTACCTCCACTTT
j_call: TRBJ1-1; d_call: NA; clone_size: NA; v_call: TRBV29-1; cdr3_aa: CSVGQMNTEAFF; cdr3_nt: TGCAGCGTGGGACAAATGAACACTGAAGCTTTCTTT
j_call: TRBJ2-6; d_call: NA; clone_size: few; v_call: TRBV9; cdr3_aa: CASKQSGSGANVLTF; cdr3_nt: TGTGCCAGCAAACAGTCGGGCTCTGGGGCCAACGTCCTGACTTTC
j_call: TRBJ1-1; d_call: NA; clone_size: NA; v_call: TRBV4-1; cdr3_aa: CASSQAPRYEAFF; cdr3_nt: TGCGCCAGCAGCCAAGCCCCCCGGTACGAGGCTTTCTTT
j_call: TRBJ2-7; d_call: TRBD1; clone_size: NA; v_call: TRBV29-1; cdr3_aa: CSVAGDRGQYEQYF; cdr3_nt: TGCAGCGTTGCGGGCGACAGGGGGCAATACGAGCAGTACTTC
j_call: TRBJ2-7; d_call: NA; clone_size: NA; v_call: TRBV29-1; cdr3_aa: CSVAGTSYEQYF; cdr3_nt: TGCAGCGTTGCGGGCACTTCCTACGAGCAGTACTTC
j_call: TRBJ1-2; d_call: TRBD1; clone_size: NA; v_call: TRBV11-2; cdr3_aa: CASSSGTGGAKSYGYTF; cdr3_nt: TGTGCCAGCAGCTCCGGGACAGGGGGCGCGAAAAGCTATGGCTACACCTTC
j_call: TRBJ2-5; d_call: TRBD1; clone_size: NA; v_call: TRBV15; cdr3_aa: CATSRLRGQETQYF; cdr3_nt: TGTGCCACCAGCAGGCTTAGGGGGCAGGAGACCCAGTACTTC
j_call: TRBJ2-3; d_call: TRBD2; clone_size: NA; v_call: TRBV2; cdr3_aa: CASRRTSGGSTDTQYF; cdr3_nt: TGTGCCAGCAGAAGGACTAGCGGGGGTAGCACAGATACGCAGTATTTT
j_call: TRBJ2-7; d_call: NA; clone_size: NA; v_call: TRBV14; cdr3_aa: CASSQDRTMKYF; cdr3_nt: TGTGCCAGCAGCCAAGATCGAACTATGAAGTACTTC
j_call: TRBJ1-5; d_call: NA; clone_size: NA; v_call: TRBV30; cdr3_aa: CAWNKGSHNQPQHF; cdr3_nt: TGTGCCTGGAACAAGGGCTCGCACAATCAGCCCCAGCATTTT
j_call: TRBJ2-7; d_call: TRBD1; clone_size: NA; v_call: TRBV18; cdr3_aa: CASSSGQRTYEQYF; cdr3_nt: TGTGCCAGCTCATCGGGACAGAGAACCTACGAGCAGTACTTC
j_call: TRBJ2-4; d_call: NA; clone_size: NA; v_call: TRBV29-1; cdr3_aa: CSVVEGLGKNIQYF; cdr3_nt: TGCAGCGTTGTCGAGGGCTTGGGCAAAAACATTCAGTACTTC
j_call: TRBJ2-1; d_call: TRBD1; clone_size: NA; v_call: TRBV29-1; cdr3_aa: CSGKTGLYNEQFF; cdr3_nt: TGCAGCGGAAAGACAGGGCTGTACAATGAGCAGTTCTTC
j_call: TRBJ2-5; d_call: NA; clone_size: NA; v_call: TRBV29-1; cdr3_aa: CSVESGILQETQYF; cdr3_nt: TGCAGCGTTGAAAGTGGGATACTCCAAGAGACCCAGTACTTC
j_call: TRBJ2-5; d_call: NA; clone_size: NA; v_call: TRBV7-2; cdr3_aa: CASSLVLAETQYF; cdr3_nt: TGTGCCAGCAGCTTAGTACTTGCGGAGACCCAGTACTTC
j_call: TRBJ1-4; d_call: NA; clone_size: few; v_call: TRBV29-1; cdr3_aa: CSVVVSRGEKLFF; cdr3_nt: TGCAGCGTTGTGGTGTCGAGAGGGGAAAAACTGTTTTTT
j_call: TRBJ1-5; d_call: NA; clone_size: NA; v_call: TRBV7-8; cdr3_aa: CASSFLDGANQPQHF; cdr3_nt: TGTGCCAGCAGCTTTCTCGACGGGGCCAATCAGCCCCAGCATTTT
j_call: TRBJ1-5; d_call: TRBD1; clone_size: few; v_call: TRBV30; cdr3_aa: CAWSGTGGNQPQHF; cdr3_nt: TGTGCCTGGAGTGGGACAGGGGGCAATCAGCCCCAGCATTTT
j_call: TRBJ1-2; d_call: TRBD1; clone_size: NA; v_call: TRBV30; cdr3_aa: CAWRPGQGGYGYTF; cdr3_nt: TGTGCCTGGAGGCCGGGACAGGGTGGCTATGGCTACACCTTC